One and the same sample provided the 10 T cell receptor beta chains below, sequenced in a study of CD8+ T cells in alopecia areata. cDNA reverse transcribed from extracted RNA served as the sequencing template. The protocol was immunoSEQ multiplex PCR, while the TCRdb copy is restricted to in-frame clones and leaves out a portion. The sample gives 200,000 to 250,000 clones, more than 55% of which show up once; roughly 5% is in the top ten. Input material: CD8+ T cells sorted from blood. These receptors originate from a human donor in good health.

Concerning this clone itself: Other DNA sequences in this sample translate to the same CDR3. This chain links TRBV9 with TRBJ2-1; D not certain. Germline-derived CDR1 and CDR2 are SGDLS and YYNGEE. The CDR3 has 11 amino acids. V lost 2 bases to trimming and J lost 8 bases, with 5 bases between them. Written as DNA, the CDR3 is TGTGCCAGCAGCGTTGGCGATGAGCAGTTCTTC. Protein sequence: CASSVGDEQFF.

The chain employs TRBV5-1 and TRBJ1-1; the match to TRBD1 covers 8 bases. Germline CDR1 SGHRS, CDR2 YFSETQ. Trimming removed 1 base from V and 1 base from J; junction bases left unmatched: 3. The CDR3 length is 15 residues. The CDR3 DNA follows: TGCGCCAGCAGCTTGACAGGGGGGACGAACACTGAAGCTTTCTTT. The encoded protein is CASSLTGGTNTEAFF.

The table lists this clone with a few counts. V is TRBV4-1 and J is TRBJ2-5, with 8 bases matching TRBD1. Germline CDR1 and CDR2: MGHRA and YSYEKL. This CDR3 has 15 residues. With V trimmed by 2 bases and J by 5 bases, 7 bases remained unmatched. The CDR3 nucleotides are TGCGCCAGCAGCCAACAACAGGGGGAGTTGGAGACCCAGTACTTC. Amino acid sequence: CASSQQQGELETQYF.

The DNA for the CDR3 is TGTGCCAGCAGCGACAGCATGGGGGGTGAGCAGTTCTTC. Translating it yields CASSDSMGGEQFF. The rearrangement uses TRBV7-3 and TRBJ2-1, with TRBD2 as a possible D gene (6 bases). V shed 5 bases and J shed 9 bases, with 14 bases lying between them. CDR1 is SGHTA and CDR2 is FQGTGA in the germline V gene. The CDR3 spans 13 residues.

This chain uses TRBV29-1 with TRBJ1-2, with TRBD1 matching 8 bases. V lost 1 base, J lost 6 bases, and 7 bases stayed unmatched. Germline loops: CDR1 SQVTM, CDR2 ANQGSEA. The CDR3 runs 14 residues. CDR3 sequence reads: CSVEVTGGFDGYTF. The CDR3 region has the DNA TGCAGCGTTGAAGTTACAGGGGGTTTCGATGGCTACACCTTC.

The chain carries TRBV29-1 and TRBJ2-5; D gene unclear. The germline V gene has CDR1 SQVTM and CDR2 ANQGSEA. Trimming shortened V by 3 bases and J by 2 bases, and 7 bases separated the two germline ends. The CDR3 length is 12 residues. CDR3 amino acids: CSVEEGQETQYF. DNA for the CDR3: TGCAGCGTTGAGGAAGGGCAAGAGACCCAGTACTTC.

The chain is built from TRBV30 and TRBJ2-7; TRBD2 agrees at 7 bases. Germline V lookup: CDR1 GTSNPN, CDR2 SVGIG (reference sequence). Unmatched junction bases numbered 6, after V lost 0 bases and J lost 4 bases. The CDR3 consists of 14 residues. CDR3 amino acids: CAWSVPGREYEQYF. The CDR3 DNA reads as TGTGCCTGGAGTGTACCGGGGAGGGAATACGAGCAGTACTTC.

The gene calls are TRBV7-2 and TRBJ2-3; 8 bases are shared with TRBD2. CDR3 length: 17 residues. The J segment lost 0 bases and the V segment lost 8 bases, leaving 13 bases of the junction unmatched. CDR1 is SGHTA and CDR2 is FQGNSA in the germline V gene. The CDR3 is CASGPPRRGASTDTQYF. CDR3 coding DNA: TGTGCCAGCGGCCCCCCCCGGCGGGGGGCTAGCACAGATACGCAGTATTTT.

This clone was observed a few times. The V gene is TRBV6-6, the J gene TRBJ1-6; D call uncertain. V was pared by 6 bases and J by 8 bases, with 14 bases between. CDR3 length: 14 residues. Germline V gene sequence: CDR1 MNHNY, CDR2 SVGAGI (reference sequence). CDR3 coding DNA: TGTGCCAGCAGCCCTCTTACAGCCGATTCACCCCTCCACTTT. This translates into CASSPLTADSPLHF.

This clone occurred a few times. The J gene is TRBJ1-1, the V gene TRBV6-5, with a possible D match to TRBD1 (6 bases). V was cut by 6 bases and J by 4 bases, with 12 bases left in between. In germline, CDR1 is MNHEY, CDR2 SVGAGI. The CDR3 runs to 13 residues. The CDR3 DNA reads TGTGCCAGCAGGGCCAGGGGTGGCACTGAAGCTTTCTTT. Protein: CASRARGGTEAFF.